One and the same sample provided the 3 T cell receptor beta chains below, sequenced in a study of human T cells and chemical hapten exposure. MiXCR was run by TCRdb on the RACE reads, yielding one entry per CDR3 protein. The table includes about 39,000 distinct CDR3 sequences, 9.5% to 15% detected once. The sample's time point: patch test 3, about 24 weeks after DPC sensitization. This sample's treatment: therapeutic diphenylcyclopropenone sensitization with weekly scalp DPC. Unseparated into fractions, whole blood served as the source from which total RNA was extracted. This sample comprised whole blood, obtained in connection with sensitization to the hapten diphenylcyclopropenone (DPC). All receptors come from a woman between 35 and 50 years old with alopecia areata. Some clones in this sample may be carry-over from other donors' samples.

This clonotype was seen at least ten times. V gene TRBV18 combines with J gene TRBJ2-1; the match to TRBD2 covers 10 bases. CDR3 size: 16 residues. With 2 bases clipped from V and 5 bases from J, the junction kept 6 bases outside the gene matches. Per germline, CDR1 KGHSH and CDR2 LQKENI. The CDR3 here is CASSPAWTSGHNEQFF. Written as DNA, the CDR3 is TGTGCCAGCTCACCAGCATGGACTAGCGGCCACAATGAGCAGTTCTTC.

This clonotype was detected many times. The V gene is TRBV11-2, the J gene TRBJ1-1; D not resolved. This CDR3 is built from 13 residues. V lost 2 bases and J 1 base, leaving 5 bases between the germline ends. Germline V CDR1 and CDR2: SGHAT, FQNNGV. The CDR3 loop is CASSLTQNTEAFF. CDR3 DNA: TGTGCCAGCAGCTTAACACAGAACACTGAAGCTTTCTTT.

This clonotype appeared many times. V gene TRBV15 combines with J gene TRBJ2-7; no reliable D call. V was cut by 5 bases and J by 0 bases, with 11 bases left in between. This CDR3 is built from 14 residues. Germline V gives CDR1 LNHNV, CDR2 YYDKDF (reference sequence). The chain's CDR3 is CATSRTDGSYEQYF. The DNA of the CDR3 is TGTGCCACCAGCCGGACGGACGGCTCCTACGAGCAGTACTTC.